The present TCR beta chain was sequenced within a study of tumor-infiltrating lymphocytes in primary liver carcinoma. Total RNA and DNA came together from 20-30 mg of bulk tissue without cell sorting. The study found over 90% viable tumor cells in every tumor sample. Germline V gene sequence: CDR1 WSHSY, CDR2 SAAADI. This CDR3 is 15 amino acids long. Details on this clonotype: An end of the junction does not agree with germline; a read error may underlie this.

The investigators made TCR beta cDNA from about 500 ng total RNA, using a constant-region primer. Three rounds of nested multiplex PCR with slightly modified ARM-PCR produced TCR beta libraries. The first two PCR rounds, roughly 11 cycles each, used TRBV1-TRBV30 forward primers and a C-beta reverse primer. TCRdb independently ran MiXCR on the multiplex PCR reads; one entry per CDR3 protein. The data hold tens of thousands of distinct CDR3 sequences, with over 60% observed a single time. V usage is TRBV10-2 and J usage is TRBJ2-1, with TRBD2 matching over 9 bases. This sequence originates from a man aged 35-49 years with primary liver carcinoma and hepatitis B virus infection. Sequencing was performed on liver tumor tissue from sampling region 1. Documented subset: tumor region T1, superior pole. Written as DNA, the CDR3 is TGCACCAGCAGTCCTAGATTAGCGGGGGACAATGAGCAGTTCTTC. As protein: CTSSPRLAGDNEQFF.